This T cell receptor beta chain originates from a study of patients and donors after allogeneic stem cell transplantation. Germline CDR1 is MNHEY and CDR2 is SVGAGI. CDR3 length: 15 amino acids. V gave up 4 bases and J gave up 5 bases, with 17 bases separating them. TCRdb redid the calling of the RT-PCR reads with MiXCR, one entry per CDR3 protein. The data contain hundreds of thousands of distinct CDR3 sequences, roughly 16% of them seen just once; the ten biggest clones take up less than 9.5%. The specimen was blood, either unsorted or a sorted T cell fraction (not recorded which). This sequence was found in a human donor who was either an allogeneic HSCT recipient or a stem cell or donor lymphocyte infusion donor (not recorded which). It is not recorded whose cells these are; they may come from a transplant donor. The chain links TRBV6-5 to TRBJ2-5; D is unresolved. CDR3 DNA: TGTGCCAGCAGTTCTCCCCTAGTGTTGGGCGAGACCCAGTACTTC. Translating it yields CASSSPLVLGETQYF.